This is a list of T cell receptor beta chains from one sample in a study of T cell clusters in autoimmune cytopenias. TCRdb reprocessed the multiplex PCR reads and keeps a single row for each CDR3 protein, giving no DNA. The table lists a few thousand distinct CDR3 sequences. The sample taken for sequencing was peripheral blood. These receptors came from a human donor with an autoimmune cytopenia or autoimmune hepatitis (not recorded which). The CDR3 runs from the conserved cysteine through the conserved F or W. Fields, in order: V gene, clone size, J gene, CDR3 protein. Clone size is given for some rows only: seen once, a few or many times, or a class if the clone is expanded.

TRBV20-1	.	TRBJ2-7	CSAVSPGTGRYEQYF
TRBV10-3	.	TRBJ1-1	CAISLQENTEAFF
TRBV7-3	.	TRBJ2-1	CASSPLQTSGSGHKQFF
TRBV20-1	.	TRBJ1-4	CSARAIGDWRNEKLFF
TRBV29-1	medium-sized	TRBJ2-4	CSVEGIQNIQYF
TRBV6-6	.	TRBJ2-7	CASSYGNRGRKYEQYF
TRBV19	medium-sized	TRBJ1-1	CASSSSGGRPNTEAFF
TRBV19	medium-sized	TRBJ1-3	CASSIGPSGNTIYF
TRBV30	medium-sized	TRBJ2-7	CAWSVGGSRSYEQYF
TRBV7-6	medium-sized	TRBJ2-7	CASSERQGWEQYF
TRBV6-5	.	TRBJ2-2	CASRSDRGLSVRTGELFF
TRBV7-9	medium-sized	TRBJ1-2	CASSLSGTGGASNYGYTF
TRBV20-1	.	TRBJ1-5	CSAREAPGNSNQPQHF
TRBV12-3/TRBV12-4	.	TRBJ1-5	CASSGQRNQPQHF
TRBV5-6	.	TRBJ2-3	CASRPRRAATQDTQYF
TRBV12-3/TRBV12-4	.	TRBJ1-6	CASRDNSPLHF
TRBV6-1	medium-sized	TRBJ2-1	CASSELGTGLEFF
TRBV27	.	TRBJ2-1	CASSLRFEEQFF
TRBV7-6	.	TRBJ1-3	CASSGGPAGNTIYF
TRBV18	.	TRBJ1-2	CASSPASTVYYGYTF
TRBV5-4	.	TRBJ2-1	CASSLRGLAYNEQFF
TRBV20-1	.	TRBJ2-1	CSARDPSTSGQNNEQFF
TRBV30	medium-sized	TRBJ1-2	CAWSVMGGGFGYTF
TRBV19	.	TRBJ1-5	CASSFGTGLNQPQHF
TRBV7-2	.	TRBJ1-6	CASSFRTTGAGNSPLHF
TRBV11-3	medium-sized	TRBJ2-3	CASSLGSGASTDTQYF
TRBV27	.	TRBJ2-3	CASSLLSGVGTDTQYF
TRBV20-1	.	TRBJ2-5	CSASISGRARKTQYF
TRBV15	.	TRBJ1-1	CATSRDRDREAFF
TRBV12-3/TRBV12-4	medium-sized	TRBJ1-3	CASSSTGQGFGNTIYF
TRBV6-6	.	TRBJ2-1	CASSHARGFRERSNEQFF
TRBV29-1	medium-sized	TRBJ2-3	CSASGRATDTQYF
TRBV20-1	medium-sized	TRBJ2-5	CSAVSWGGKETQYF
TRBV5-4	.	TRBJ2-2	CASSLRAGRGGGELFF
TRBV7-6	medium-sized	TRBJ1-1	CASSSRGSDAEAFF
TRBV20-1	medium-sized	TRBJ1-1	CSARPDRGQNTEAFF
TRBV15	medium-sized	TRBJ1-5	CATSRGRDSNQPQHF
TRBV29-1	medium-sized	TRBJ2-7	CSVVEDRGYEQYF
TRBV19	medium-sized	TRBJ1-6	CASSPSPGQNSPLHF
TRBV15	medium-sized	TRBJ1-1	CATSRDQDGLFKNTEAFF
TRBV5-4	medium-sized	TRBJ1-1	CASSLGSRVTNAEAFF
TRBV27	.	TRBJ2-7	CASSPQGRPYEQYF
TRBV6-5	.	TRBJ1-2	CASSHQLGGSSYGYTF
TRBV30	.	TRBJ2-3	CAWSPRLAGGPDTQYF
TRBV20-1	medium-sized	TRBJ2-4	CSARDSRLAKNIQYF
TRBV20-1	.	TRBJ1-1	CSARDPGQGGTEAFF